This T cell receptor beta chain is from a study of T cell repertoires in cytomegalovirus infection. TCRdb passed the reads through MiXCR, listing each CDR3 protein once. The sample records around 280,000 distinct CDR3 sequences, about an eighth being singletons. The CDR3 has 13 residues. Looked up from germline, CDR1 is SEHNR and CDR2 is FQNEAQ (reference sequence). Trimming took off 10 bases at V and 4 bases at J, with 16 bases between the two ends. This sequence was found in a human donor in good health (CMV status not recorded). Some clones in this sample may be carry-over from other donors' samples. This chain uses TRBV7-9 with TRBJ1-1; weak D call: TRBD1 (5 bases). Material for sequencing was PBMCs. The CDR3 loop is CAIPTARGTEAFF. The CDR3 coding sequence is TGTGCCATCCCCACGGCGAGGGGCACTGAAGCTTTCTTT. The whole variable domain, filled in from reference TRBV7-9 and TRBJ1-1, reads DTGVSQNPRHKITKRGQNVTFRCDPISEHNRLYWYRQTLGQGPEFLTYFQNEAQLEKSRLLSDRFSAERPKGSFSTLEIQRTEQGDSAMYLCAIPTARGTEAFFGQGTRLTVV.